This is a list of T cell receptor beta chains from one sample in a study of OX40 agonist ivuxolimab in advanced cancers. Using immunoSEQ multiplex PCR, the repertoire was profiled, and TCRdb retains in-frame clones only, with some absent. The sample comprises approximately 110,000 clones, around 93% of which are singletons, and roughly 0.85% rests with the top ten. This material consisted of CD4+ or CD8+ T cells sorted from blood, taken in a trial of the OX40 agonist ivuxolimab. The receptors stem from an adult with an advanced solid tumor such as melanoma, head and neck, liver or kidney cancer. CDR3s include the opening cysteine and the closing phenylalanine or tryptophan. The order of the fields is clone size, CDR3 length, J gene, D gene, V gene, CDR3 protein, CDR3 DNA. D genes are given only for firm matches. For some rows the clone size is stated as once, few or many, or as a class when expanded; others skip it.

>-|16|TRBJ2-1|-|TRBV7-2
CASSLVGVGPYNEQFF
TGTGCCAGCAGCTTAGTAGGGGTGGGGCCCTACAATGAGCAGTTCTTC
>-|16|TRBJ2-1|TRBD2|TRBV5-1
CASALRTSASYNEQFF
TGCGCCAGCGCGTTGCGAACTAGCGCCTCCTACAATGAGCAGTTCTTC
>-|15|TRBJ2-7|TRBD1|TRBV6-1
CASSAPGQNFYEQYF
TGTGCCAGCAGTGCCCCGGGACAGAATTTCTACGAGCAGTACTTC
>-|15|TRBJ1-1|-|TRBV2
CASSERGTPNTEAFF
TGTGCCAGCAGTGAGCGCGGGACACCGAACACTGAAGCTTTCTTT
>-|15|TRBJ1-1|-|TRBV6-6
CASSYSPPVNTEAFF
TGTGCCAGCAGTTACTCTCCGCCCGTGAACACTGAAGCTTTCTTT
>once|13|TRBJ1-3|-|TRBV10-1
CASSENTRNTIYF
TGCGCCAGCAGTGAAAACACCCGAAACACCATATATTTT
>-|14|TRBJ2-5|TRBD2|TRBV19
CASSLAGAQETQYF
TGTGCCAGTAGCCTAGCGGGAGCCCAAGAGACCCAGTACTTC
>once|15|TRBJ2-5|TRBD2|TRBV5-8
CASSFGLAVQETQYF
TGTGCCAGCAGCTTCGGACTAGCGGTCCAAGAGACCCAGTACTTC
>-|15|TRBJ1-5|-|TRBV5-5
CASSLYRDSNQPQHF
TGTGCCAGCAGCTTATACAGGGATAGCAATCAGCCCCAGCATTTT
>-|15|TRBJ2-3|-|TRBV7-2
CASSSQGRVRDTQYF
TGTGCCAGCAGCAGTCAAGGAAGAGTTCGAGATACGCAGTATTTT
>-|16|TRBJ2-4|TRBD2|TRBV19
CASSMDSGSDQNIQYF
TGTGCCAGTAGTATGGATAGCGGGAGCGACCAAAACATTCAGTACTTC
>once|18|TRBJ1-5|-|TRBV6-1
CASSEGGRADASWKPQHF
TGTGCCAGCAGTGAAGGGGGTCGGGCAGACGCTTCTTGGAAGCCCCAGCATTTT
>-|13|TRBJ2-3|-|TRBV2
CASSGTWTDTQYF
TGTGCCAGCAGTGGGACGTGGACAGATACGCAGTATTTT
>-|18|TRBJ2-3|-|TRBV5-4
CASSLDRGTVTLTDTQYF
TGTGCCAGCAGCTTGGATCGCGGGACAGTCACCCTCACAGATACGCAGTATTTT
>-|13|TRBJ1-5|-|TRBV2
CASRDPPYQPQHF
TGTGCCAGCAGAGACCCCCCCTACCAGCCCCAGCATTTT
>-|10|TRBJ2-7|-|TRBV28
CASGAYEQYF
TGTGCCAGCGGAGCCTACGAGCAGTACTTC
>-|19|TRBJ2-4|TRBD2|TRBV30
CAWSRTSGRAPRAKNIQYF
TGTGCCTGGAGCCGGACTAGCGGGAGGGCGCCGAGGGCCAAAAACATTCAGTACTTC
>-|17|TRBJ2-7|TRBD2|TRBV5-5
CASSLAVGGGPLYEQYF
TGTGCCAGCAGCTTGGCGGTTGGGGGGGGACCCCTCTACGAGCAGTACTTC
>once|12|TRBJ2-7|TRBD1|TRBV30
CAWATGPYEQYF
TGTGCCTGGGCGACAGGGCCCTACGAGCAGTACTTC
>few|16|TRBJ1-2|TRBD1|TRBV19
CASSIWQGADDYGYTF
TGTGCCAGTAGTATCTGGCAGGGGGCGGATGACTATGGCTACACCTTC
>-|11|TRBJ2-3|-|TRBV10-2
CASSDTDTQYF
TGCGCCAGCAGTGACACAGATACGCAGTATTTT
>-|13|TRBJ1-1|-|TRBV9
CASSVNLNTEAFF
TGTGCCAGCAGCGTAAACTTGAACACTGAAGCTTTCTTT
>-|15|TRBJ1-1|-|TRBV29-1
CSVEGASRPNTEAFF
TGCAGCGTTGAAGGTGCTTCCAGGCCAAACACTGAAGCTTTCTTT
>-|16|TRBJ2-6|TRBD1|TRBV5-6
CASSSLRGPGANVLTF
TGTGCCAGCAGCTCACTCAGGGGGCCTGGGGCCAACGTCCTGACTTTC
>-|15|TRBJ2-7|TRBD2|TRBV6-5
CASSTTPSGTYEQYF
TGTGCCAGCAGTACGACGCCTAGCGGAACCTACGAGCAGTACTTC
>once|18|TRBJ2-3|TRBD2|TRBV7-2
CASSFYWLAGGGADTQYF
TGTGCCAGCAGCTTCTATTGGCTAGCGGGAGGGGGCGCAGATACGCAGTATTTT
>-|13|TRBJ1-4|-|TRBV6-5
CASAAAQAKKLFF
TGTGCCAGCGCCGCCGCGCAGGCTAAAAAACTGTTTTTT
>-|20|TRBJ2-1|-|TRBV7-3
CASSPTRTGLAEFSYNEQFF
TGTGCCAGCAGCCCCACCCGGACAGGGCTAGCGGAATTCTCCTACAATGAGCAGTTCTTC
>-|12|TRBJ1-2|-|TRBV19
CASNAPVYGYTF
TGTGCCAGCAATGCCCCGGTCTATGGCTACACCTTC
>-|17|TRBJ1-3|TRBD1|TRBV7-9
CASITQGPGETGNTIYF
TGTGCCAGCATCACACAGGGGCCCGGCGAAACTGGAAACACCATATATTTT
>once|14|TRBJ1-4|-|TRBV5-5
CASSRGAANEKLFF
TGTGCCAGCAGTAGGGGGGCAGCTAATGAAAAACTGTTTTTT
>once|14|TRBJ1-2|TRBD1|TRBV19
CASSRDDRDYGYTF
TGTGCCAGTAGTAGGGACGACAGGGACTATGGCTACACCTTC
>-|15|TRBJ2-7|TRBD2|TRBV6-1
CASSSRLAGPYEQYF
TGTGCCAGCAGTTCCCGATTAGCGGGACCCTACGAGCAGTACTTC
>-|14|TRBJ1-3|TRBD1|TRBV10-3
CAIKQGGSGNTIYF
TGTGCCATCAAGCAGGGGGGCTCTGGAAACACCATATATTTT
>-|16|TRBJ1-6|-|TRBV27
CASSLSIAWVDSPLHF
TGTGCCAGCAGTTTATCGATAGCATGGGTGGATTCACCCCTCCACTTT
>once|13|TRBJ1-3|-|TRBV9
CASSAASGNTIYF
TGTGCCAGCAGCGCCGCCTCTGGAAACACCATATATTTT
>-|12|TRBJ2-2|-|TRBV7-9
CASSQITGELFF
TGTGCCAGCAGCCAGATCACCGGGGAGCTGTTTTTT
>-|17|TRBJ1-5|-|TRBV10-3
CAISDQPQGNRGQPQHF
TGTGCCATCAGTGACCAACCACAGGGAAACCGAGGTCAGCCCCAGCATTTT
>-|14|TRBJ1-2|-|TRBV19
CASTWQGSLGGYTF
TGTGCCAGTACGTGGCAGGGGTCCCTCGGGGGCTACACCTTC
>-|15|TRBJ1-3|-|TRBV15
CATSRDHRSGNTIYF
TGTGCCACCAGCAGAGATCACAGATCTGGAAACACCATATATTTT
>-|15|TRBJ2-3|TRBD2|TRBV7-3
CASSFDSGHTDTQYF
TGTGCCAGCAGCTTTGATAGCGGGCACACAGATACGCAGTATTTT
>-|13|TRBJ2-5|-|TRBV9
CASSVGEQETQYF
TGTGCCAGCAGCGTAGGGGAACAAGAGACCCAGTACTTC
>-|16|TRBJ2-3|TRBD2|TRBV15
CATSSKASGGPDTQYF
TGTGCCACCAGCAGTAAGGCTAGCGGGGGCCCAGATACGCAGTATTTT
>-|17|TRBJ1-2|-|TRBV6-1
CAISAVGSQGPNYGYTF
TGTGCCATCAGTGCAGTTGGCTCCCAGGGACCTAACTATGGCTACACCTTC
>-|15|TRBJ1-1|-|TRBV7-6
CASSFGKGTNTEAFF
TGTGCCAGCAGCTTTGGTAAGGGAACGAACACTGAAGCTTTCTTT
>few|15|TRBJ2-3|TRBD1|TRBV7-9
CASSAGTGPGDTQYF
TGTGCCAGCAGCGCCGGGACAGGCCCGGGGGATACGCAGTATTTT
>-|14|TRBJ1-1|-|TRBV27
CASSLISGNTEAFF
TGTGCCAGCAGTTTGATTTCAGGGAACACTGAAGCTTTCTTT
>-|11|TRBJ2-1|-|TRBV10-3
CAIREGFEQFF
TGTGCCATCAGGGAGGGGTTTGAGCAGTTCTTC